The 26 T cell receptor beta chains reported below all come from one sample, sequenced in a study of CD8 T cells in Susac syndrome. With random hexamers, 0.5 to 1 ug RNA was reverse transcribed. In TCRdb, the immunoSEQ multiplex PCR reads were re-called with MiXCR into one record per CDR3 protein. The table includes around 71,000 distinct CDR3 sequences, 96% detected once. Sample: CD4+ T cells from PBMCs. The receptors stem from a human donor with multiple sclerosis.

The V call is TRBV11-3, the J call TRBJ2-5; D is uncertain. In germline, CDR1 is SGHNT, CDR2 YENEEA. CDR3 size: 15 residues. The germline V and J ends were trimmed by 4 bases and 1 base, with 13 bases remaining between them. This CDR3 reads CASSSRSSSQETQYF. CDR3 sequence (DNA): TGTGCCAGCAGCTCTCGCAGTTCGAGCCAAGAGACCCAGTACTTC.

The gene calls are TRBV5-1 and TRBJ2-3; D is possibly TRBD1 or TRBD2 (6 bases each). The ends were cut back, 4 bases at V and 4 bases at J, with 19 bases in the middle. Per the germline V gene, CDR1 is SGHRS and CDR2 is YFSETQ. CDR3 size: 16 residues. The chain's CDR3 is CASSTNSPGAADTQYF. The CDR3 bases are TGCGCCAGCAGCACGAACTCCCCGGGGGCGGCAGATACGCAGTATTTT.

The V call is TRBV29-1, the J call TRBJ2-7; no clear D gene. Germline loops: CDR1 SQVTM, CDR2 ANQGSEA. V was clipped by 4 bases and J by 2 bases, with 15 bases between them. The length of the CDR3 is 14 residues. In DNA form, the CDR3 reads TGCAGCGTTGCTGGGCTGACGGGCGCCTACGAGCAGTACTTC. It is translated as CSVAGLTGAYEQYF.

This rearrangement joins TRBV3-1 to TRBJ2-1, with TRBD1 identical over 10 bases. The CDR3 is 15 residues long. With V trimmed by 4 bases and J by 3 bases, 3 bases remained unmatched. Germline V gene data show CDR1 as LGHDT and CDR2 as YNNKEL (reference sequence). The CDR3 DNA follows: TGTGCCAGCAGCCGCGGACAGGGGGTCTACAATGAGCAGTTCTTC. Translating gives CASSRGQGVYNEQFF.

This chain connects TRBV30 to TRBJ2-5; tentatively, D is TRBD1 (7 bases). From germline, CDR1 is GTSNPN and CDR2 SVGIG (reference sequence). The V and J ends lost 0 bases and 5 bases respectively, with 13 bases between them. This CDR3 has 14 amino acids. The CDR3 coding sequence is TGTGCCTGGAGTGTAAGCAGGGGGGATGAGACCCAGTACTTC. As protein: CAWSVSRGDETQYF.

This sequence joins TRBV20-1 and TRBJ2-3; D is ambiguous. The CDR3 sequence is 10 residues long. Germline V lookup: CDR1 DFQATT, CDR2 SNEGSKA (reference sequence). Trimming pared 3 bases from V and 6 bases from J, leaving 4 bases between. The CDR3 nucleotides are TGCAGTGCTAGGGGGGATACGCAGTATTTT. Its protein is CSARGDTQYF.

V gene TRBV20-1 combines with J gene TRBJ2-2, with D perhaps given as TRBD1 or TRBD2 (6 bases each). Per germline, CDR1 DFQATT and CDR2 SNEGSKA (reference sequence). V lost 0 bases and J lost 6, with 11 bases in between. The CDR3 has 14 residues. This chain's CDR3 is CSARDSGGPGELFF. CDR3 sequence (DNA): TGCAGTGCTAGAGATTCCGGGGGCCCCGGGGAGCTGTTTTTT.

CDR3 sequence (DNA): TGTGCCAGCAGTCCACGGGACGGATCCTTGAAGCCCCTCCACTTT. Amino acid sequence: CASSPRDGSLKPLHF. The chain carries TRBV12-3 or TRBV12-4 and TRBJ1-6; perhaps TRBD1 as D (5 bases). The CDR3 covers 15 residues. The ends were cut back, 5 bases at V and 13 bases at J, with 21 bases in the middle.

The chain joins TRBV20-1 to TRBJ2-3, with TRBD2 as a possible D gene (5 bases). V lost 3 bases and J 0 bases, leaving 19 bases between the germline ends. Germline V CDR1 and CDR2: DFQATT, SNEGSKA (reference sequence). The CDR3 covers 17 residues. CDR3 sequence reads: CSASWARAGRSTDTQYF. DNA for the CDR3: TGCAGTGCTAGCTGGGCACGGGCGGGTCGGAGCACAGATACGCAGTATTTT.

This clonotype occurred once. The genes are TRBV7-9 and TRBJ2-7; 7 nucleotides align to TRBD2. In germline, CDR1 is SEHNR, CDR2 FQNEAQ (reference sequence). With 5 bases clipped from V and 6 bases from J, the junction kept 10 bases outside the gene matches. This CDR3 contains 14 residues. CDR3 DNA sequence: TGTGCCAGCAGCCAGGGAGGGAACGGAGCCGAGCAGTACTTC. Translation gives CASSQGGNGAEQYF.

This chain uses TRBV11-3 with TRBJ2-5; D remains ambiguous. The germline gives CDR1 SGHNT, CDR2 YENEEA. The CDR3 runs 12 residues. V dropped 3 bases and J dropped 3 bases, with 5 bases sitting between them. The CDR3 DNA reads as TGTGCCAGCAGCTTTTATAAAGAGACCCAGTACTTC. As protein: CASSFYKETQYF.

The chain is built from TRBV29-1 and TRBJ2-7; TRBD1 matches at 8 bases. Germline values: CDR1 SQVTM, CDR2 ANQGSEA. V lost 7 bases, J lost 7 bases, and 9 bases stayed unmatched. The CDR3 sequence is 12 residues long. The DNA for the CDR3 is TGCAGCGGGTCGGACAGGGTGGGAGAGCAGTACTTC. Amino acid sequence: CSGSDRVGEQYF.

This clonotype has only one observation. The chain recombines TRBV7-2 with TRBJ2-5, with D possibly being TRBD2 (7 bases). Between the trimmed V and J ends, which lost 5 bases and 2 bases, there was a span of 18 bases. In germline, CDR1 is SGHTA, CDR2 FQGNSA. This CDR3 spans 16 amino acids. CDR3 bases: TGTGCCAGCAGCCACACGGGGCGGGGGCCGCAAGAGACCCAGTACTTC. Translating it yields CASSHTGRGPQETQYF.

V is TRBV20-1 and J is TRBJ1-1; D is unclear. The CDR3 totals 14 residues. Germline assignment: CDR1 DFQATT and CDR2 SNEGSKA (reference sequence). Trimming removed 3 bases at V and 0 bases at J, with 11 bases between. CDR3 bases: TGCAGTGCTAGCTTCCCAGGAGTGAACACTGAAGCTTTCTTT. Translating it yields CSASFPGVNTEAFF.

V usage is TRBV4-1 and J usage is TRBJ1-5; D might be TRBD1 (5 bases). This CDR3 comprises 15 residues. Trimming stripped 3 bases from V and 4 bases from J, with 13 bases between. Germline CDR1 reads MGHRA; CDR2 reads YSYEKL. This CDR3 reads CASSQGRVSNQPQHF. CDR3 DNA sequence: TGCGCCAGCAGCCAGGGCAGGGTTTCGAATCAGCCCCAGCATTTT.

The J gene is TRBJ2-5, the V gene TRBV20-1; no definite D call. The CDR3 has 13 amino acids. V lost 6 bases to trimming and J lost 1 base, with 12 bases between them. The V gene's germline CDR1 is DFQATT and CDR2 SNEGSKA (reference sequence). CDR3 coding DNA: TGCAGTGCCCCAACGGCGGCCCAAGAGACCCAGTACTTC. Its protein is CSAPTAAQETQYF.

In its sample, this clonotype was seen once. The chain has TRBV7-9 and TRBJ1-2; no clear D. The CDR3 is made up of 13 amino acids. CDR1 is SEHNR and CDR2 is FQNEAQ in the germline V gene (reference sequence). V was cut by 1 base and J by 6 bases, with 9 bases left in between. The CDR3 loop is CASSLVQENGYTF. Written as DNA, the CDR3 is TGTGCCAGCAGCTTAGTCCAGGAAAATGGCTACACCTTC. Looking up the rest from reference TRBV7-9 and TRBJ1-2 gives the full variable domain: DTGVSQNPRHKITKRGQNVTFRCDPISEHNRLYWYRQTLGQGPEFLTYFQNEAQLEKSRLLSDRFSAERPKGSFSTLEIQRTEQGDSAMYLCASSLVQENGYTFGSGTRLTVV.

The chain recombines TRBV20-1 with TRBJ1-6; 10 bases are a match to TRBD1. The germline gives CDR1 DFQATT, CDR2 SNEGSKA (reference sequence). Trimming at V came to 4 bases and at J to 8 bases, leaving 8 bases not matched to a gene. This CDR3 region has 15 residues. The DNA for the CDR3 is TGCAGTGCTATGGACTCCGGGACAGGGGATTCACCCCTCCACTTT. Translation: CSAMDSGTGDSPLHF.

DNA of the CDR3: TGTGCCACCAGTGACCCTGGACAGGGATCGAACACCGGGGAGCTGTTTTTT. This translates into CATSDPGQGSNTGELFF. This chain joins TRBV24-1 and TRBJ2-2; 8 nucleotides match TRBD1. Trimming cost V 4 bases and J 0 bases; bases outside gene matches: 6. Germline V gene sequence: CDR1 KGHDR, CDR2 SFDVKD. The CDR3 has 17 amino acids.

CDR3 amino acids: CASSSGSGANTEAFF. As DNA, the CDR3 is TGTGCCAGCAGCTCAGGGAGCGGTGCGAACACTGAAGCTTTCTTT. The V gene is TRBV11-1, the J gene TRBJ1-1; a weak D match, TRBD1 (5 bases). The CDR3 spans 15 residues. Germline V gene lookup returns CDR1 SGHAT and CDR2 FQDESV (reference sequence). With 4 bases removed from V and 1 base from J, the gap between germline ends came to 13 bases.

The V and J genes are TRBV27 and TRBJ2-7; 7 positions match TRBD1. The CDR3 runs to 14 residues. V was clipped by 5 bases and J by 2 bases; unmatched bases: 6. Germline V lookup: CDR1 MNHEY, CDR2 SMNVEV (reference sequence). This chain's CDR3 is CASSHRQGPYEQYF. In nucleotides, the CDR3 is TGTGCCAGCAGTCACCGACAGGGTCCCTACGAGCAGTACTTC.

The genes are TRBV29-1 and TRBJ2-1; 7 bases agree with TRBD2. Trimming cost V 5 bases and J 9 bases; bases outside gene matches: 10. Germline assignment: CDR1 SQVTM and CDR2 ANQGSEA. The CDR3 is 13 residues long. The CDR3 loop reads CSVRSGAAGEQFF. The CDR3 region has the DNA TGCAGCGTTCGAAGCGGGGCCGCCGGTGAGCAGTTCTTC.

The CDR3 DNA reads TGTGCCAGCAGTGAAAGGGCCTACTCCTACGAGCAGTACTTC. Translated, it gives CASSERAYSYEQYF. The chain carries TRBV2 and TRBJ2-7, with D hard to call. V lost 2 bases to trimming and J lost 0 bases, with 8 bases between them. The CDR3 has 14 residues. Germline V gives CDR1 SNHLY, CDR2 FYNNEI. The variable domain in full, completed from reference TRBV2 and TRBJ2-7, reads EPEVTQTPSHQVTQMGQEVILRCVPISNHLYFYWYRQILGQKVEFLVSFYNNEISEKSEIFDDQFSVERPDGSNFTLKIRSTKLEDSAMYFCASSERAYSYEQYFGPGTRLTVT.

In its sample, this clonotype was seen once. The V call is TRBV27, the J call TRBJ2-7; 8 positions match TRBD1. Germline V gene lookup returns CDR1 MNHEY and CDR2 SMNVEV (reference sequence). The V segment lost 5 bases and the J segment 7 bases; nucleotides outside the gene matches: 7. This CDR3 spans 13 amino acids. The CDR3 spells CASSRQGPREQYF. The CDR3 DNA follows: TGTGCCAGCAGTAGACAGGGGCCGAGGGAGCAGTACTTC.

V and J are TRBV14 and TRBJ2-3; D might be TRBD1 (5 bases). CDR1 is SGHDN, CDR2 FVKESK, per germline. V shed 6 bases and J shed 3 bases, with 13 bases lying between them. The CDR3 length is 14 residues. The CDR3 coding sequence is TGTGCCAGCAGAAGCGTGGGGCTAACAGATACGCAGTATTTT. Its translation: CASRSVGLTDTQYF.

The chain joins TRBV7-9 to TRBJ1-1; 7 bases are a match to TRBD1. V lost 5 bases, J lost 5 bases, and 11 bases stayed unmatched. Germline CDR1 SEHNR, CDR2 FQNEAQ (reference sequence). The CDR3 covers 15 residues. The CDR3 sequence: CASSPRTGLRTEAFF. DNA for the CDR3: TGTGCCAGCAGCCCCCGGACAGGTTTGAGGACTGAAGCTTTCTTT. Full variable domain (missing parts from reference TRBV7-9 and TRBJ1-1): DTGVSQNPRHKITKRGQNVTFRCDPISEHNRLYWYRQTLGQGPEFLTYFQNEAQLEKSRLLSDRFSAERPKGSFSTLEIQRTEQGDSAMYLCASSPRTGLRTEAFFGQGTRLTVV.